The text below deals with one TCR beta chain. This sample was taken from a study of regulatory dendritic cells for organ transplantation. Assay: immunoSEQ multiplex PCR; the TCRdb copy retains only in-frame clones and omits some. The sample gives more than 35,000 clones, 75% to 95% of which show up once; over 0.095% is in the top ten. The ends lost 8 bases at V and 1 base at J; junction bases unmatched: 3. Germline-derived CDR1 and CDR2 are SNHLY and FYNNEI. This CDR3 is built from 14 residues. The rearrangement links TRBV2 to TRBJ2-3; 10 nucleotides agree with TRBD2. This clonotype originated in a human donor in good health. Sequenced input: naive CD8+ T cells from blood. Stated subset: CD45RA+ naive T cells. The CDR3 DNA reads TGTGCCAGCCAGCTAGCGGGGGGCACAGATACGCAGTATTTT. Translating it yields CASQLAGGTDTQYF.